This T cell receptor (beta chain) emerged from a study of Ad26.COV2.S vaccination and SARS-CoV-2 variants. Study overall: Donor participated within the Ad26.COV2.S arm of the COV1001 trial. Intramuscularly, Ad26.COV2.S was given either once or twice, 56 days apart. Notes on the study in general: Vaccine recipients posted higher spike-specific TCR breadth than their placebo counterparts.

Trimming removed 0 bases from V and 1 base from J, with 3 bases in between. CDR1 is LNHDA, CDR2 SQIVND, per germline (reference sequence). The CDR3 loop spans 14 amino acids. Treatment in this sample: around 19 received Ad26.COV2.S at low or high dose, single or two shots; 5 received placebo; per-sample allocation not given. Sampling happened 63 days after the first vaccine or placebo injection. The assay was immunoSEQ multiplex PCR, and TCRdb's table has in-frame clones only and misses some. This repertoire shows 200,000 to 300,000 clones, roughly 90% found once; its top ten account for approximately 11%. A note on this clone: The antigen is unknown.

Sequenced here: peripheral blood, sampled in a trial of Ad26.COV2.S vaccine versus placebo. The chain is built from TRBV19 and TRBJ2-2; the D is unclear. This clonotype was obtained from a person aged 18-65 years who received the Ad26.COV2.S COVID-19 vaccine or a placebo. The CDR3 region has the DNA TGTGCCAGTAGTATAGACAGGAACACCGGGGAGCTGTTTTTT. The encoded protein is CASSIDRNTGELFF. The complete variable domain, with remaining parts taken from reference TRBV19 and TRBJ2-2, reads DGGITQSPKYLFRKEGQNVTLSCEQNLNHDAMYWYRQDPGQGLRLIYYSQIVNDFQKGDIAEGYSVSREKKESFPLTVTSAQKNPTAFYLCASSIDRNTGELFFGEGSRLTVL.